The present entry profiles one T cell receptor (beta chain) with its context. Its specificity is not known. CDR1 is SNHLY, CDR2 FYNNEI, per germline. Trimming pared 3 bases from V and 5 bases from J, leaving 4 bases between. CDR3 size: 11 residues. The sample belongs to a study of T cell responses to AZD1222 COVID-19 vaccine. Study results and limitations: None of the repertoires were sampled until the peak T cell response had passed. Seropositive at baseline were only a handful of AZD1222 recipients. Clonal diversity was possibly underestimated, and white British individuals and females predominated among donors.

This table comes from immunoSEQ multiplex PCR, and its TCRdb copy is limited to in-frame clones, with some not included. The sample lists 100,000 to 150,000 clones, around 91% occurring once. This rearrangement joins TRBV2 to TRBJ2-5; D is ambiguous. Sequenced material: peripheral blood, taken on day 0 of MenACWY control vaccination. The origin of this receptor is an adult in good health. The CDR3 DNA reads TGTGCCAGCAGTGATAGGGAGACCCAGTACTTC. It specifies CASSDRETQYF.